The rows below give T cell receptor beta chains drawn from one sample of a study of blood T cells in healthy people across ages. TCRdb re-analysed the 5' RACE reads in MiXCR, keeping a single row per CDR3 protein. This sample carries approximately 1.5 million distinct CDR3 sequences, roughly a third of them seen once, and the ten largest clones take over 9%. Sequencing was done on a sample of blood. These receptors all come from a woman aged 25 to 39 in good health. Each CDR3 is given without its conserved first and last residue. The order of the fields is clone size, D gene, V gene, CDR3 protein. A D gene is named only where the DNA matches it firmly. Clone size is not always given. Where it is, it says once, few, many or a class for expanded clones.

few | TRBD1 | TRBV20-1 | SASETGGRGYT
. | TRBD1 | TRBV24-1 | ATSGTGGYLNEQF
. | TRBD1 | TRBV6-1 | ASSGTVDLKETQY
once | . | TRBV20-1 | SARDLLNYNEQF
. | TRBD1 | TRBV12-3/TRBV12-4 | TSSSLGQGPESSNQPQH
few | . | TRBV27 | ASSSTPRRETQY
few | TRBD2 | TRBV20-1 | SAREGGRVRDEQY
few | TRBD2 | TRBV4-1 | ASSQPGLAGGNEQF
. | TRBD2 | TRBV5-1 | ASSSRTSGLFEQY
few | TRBD2 | TRBV12-3/TRBV12-4 | ASSLRAGASDTQY
few | TRBD2 | TRBV4-1 | ASSQVKSLAGSYEQY
few | . | TRBV7-3 | ASSPKRGASFQPQH
few | . | TRBV30 | AWGAGTEAF
many | TRBD1 | TRBV29-1 | SVGDRETQRKNYGYT
. | . | TRBV25-1 | ASSVGGFGY
. | TRBD1 | TRBV30 | AWTGQTNTEAF
few | . | TRBV12-3/TRBV12-4 | ASSPQRGFGSGANVLT
many | . | TRBV4-1 | AAPGAGVHNEQF
. | . | TRBV9 | ASSARGGDTQY
many | TRBD2 | TRBV25-1 | ASSDSGHEQY
few | TRBD2 | TRBV5-1 | ASTGGLAFYNEQF
. | TRBD2 | TRBV9 | ASSVDSTSGSYEQY
. | TRBD1 | TRBV12-3/TRBV12-4 | ASSTGTGTNEQF
. | . | TRBV15 | ATSMQLLANYGYT
. | . | TRBV3-1 | ASSQRLAKNIQY
. | TRBD2 | TRBV7-2 | ASSLNRLAGVTGELF
. | . | TRBV12-3/TRBV12-4 | AGSSRQGVTDTQY
many | TRBD1 | TRBV20-1 | SATGDYEQY
. | . | TRBV6-1 | ASNRGSYSEQF
few | . | TRBV20-1 | SALRPLNTEAF
. | . | TRBV6-5 | ASKSRGLSYNEQF
. | TRBD1 | TRBV3-1 | ASSQGGQNQPQH
. | . | TRBV11-3 | ASTLVSVPVGYT
. | . | TRBV6-6 | ASSSRQATSTQY
. | . | TRBV12-3/TRBV12-4 | ASSPMRSRSNEKLF
few | . | TRBV12-3/TRBV12-4 | ASSFMAEQY
many | . | TRBV20-1 | SAASDNEKLF